This is a list of T cell receptor beta chains from one sample in a study of cytomegalovirus exposure and HLA in healthy donors. Clones were sequenced by immunoSEQ multiplex PCR, and TCRdb holds only the in-frame ones, with some missing. The table has a few hundred thousand clones, 75% to 85% seen once. The material sequenced was PBMCs. These receptor sequences come from a girl aged 10-17 years in good health and CMV-seronegative. Each CDR3 is given with its conserved first and last residue. The order of the fields is CDR3 DNA, CDR3 protein, clone size, J gene, V gene, D gene. A D gene is named only where the DNA matches it firmly. Some rows have no size entry. The others give once, few or many, or a class for an expanded clone.

CDR3 DNA: TGTGCCAGCAGCGGATGGGCAGCAAACTATGGCTACACCTTC
CDR3 protein: CASSGWAANYGYTF
clone size: .
J gene: TRBJ1-2
V gene: TRBV28
D gene: .

CDR3 DNA: TGTGCCAGCAGTTTCACGAAAATCACAGGGTCTGGTCGCTACGAGCAGTACTTC
CDR3 protein: CASSFTKITGSGRYEQYF
clone size: .
J gene: TRBJ2-7
V gene: TRBV28
D gene: .

CDR3 DNA: TGTGCCAGCAGCCAAGAGGGAACAGTAAACACCGGGGAGCTGTTTTTT
CDR3 protein: CASSQEGTVNTGELFF
clone size: .
J gene: TRBJ2-2
V gene: TRBV7-2
D gene: .

CDR3 DNA: TGTGCCAGCGGCCGGGACAGCTATGGCTACACCTTC
CDR3 protein: CASGRDSYGYTF
clone size: .
J gene: TRBJ1-2
V gene: TRBV6-5
D gene: TRBD1

CDR3 DNA: TGTGCCACCAGCAGAGGTATACAGGGGGTCTATGGCTACACCTTC
CDR3 protein: CATSRGIQGVYGYTF
clone size: .
J gene: TRBJ1-2
V gene: TRBV15
D gene: TRBD1

CDR3 DNA: TGTGCCACCAGGACTGGGAACACTGAAGCTTTCTTT
CDR3 protein: CATRTGNTEAFF
clone size: .
J gene: TRBJ1-1
V gene: TRBV6-5
D gene: .

CDR3 DNA: TGTGCCAGCAGTAGCGTCTATGGCTACACCTTC
CDR3 protein: CASSSVYGYTF
clone size: .
J gene: TRBJ1-2
V gene: TRBV28
D gene: .

CDR3 DNA: TGTGCCAGCAGCCAGGTGAGCGGGGTAAAGGAGCAGTTCTTC
CDR3 protein: CASSQVSGVKEQFF
clone size: .
J gene: TRBJ2-1
V gene: TRBV7-9
D gene: TRBD2

CDR3 DNA: TGTGCCAGCAGCTTGGCTGAGTACCCGACACCCGCCTACGAGCAGTACTTC
CDR3 protein: CASSLAEYPTPAYEQYF
clone size: .
J gene: TRBJ2-7
V gene: TRBV7-8
D gene: .

CDR3 DNA: TGTGCCAGCTCTAAGGTGGGCCCGGGAGTAGGATCAGATACGCAGTATTTT
CDR3 protein: CASSKVGPGVGSDTQYF
clone size: .
J gene: TRBJ2-3
V gene: TRBV28
D gene: .

CDR3 DNA: TGTGCCAGCAGCTTAGAGGGACAGGGGGTCTTTTATGAGCAGTACTTC
CDR3 protein: CASSLEGQGVFYEQYF
clone size: .
J gene: TRBJ2-7
V gene: TRBV7-8
D gene: TRBD1

CDR3 DNA: TGTGCCAGCAGTCCGATAGCGGGGGGTCCGCCGGAGACCCAGTACTTC
CDR3 protein: CASSPIAGGPPETQYF
clone size: .
J gene: TRBJ2-5
V gene: TRBV27
D gene: TRBD2

CDR3 DNA: TGTGCCAGCAGTTTACGCCAGGGAGGCTACACCTTC
CDR3 protein: CASSLRQGGYTF
clone size: .
J gene: TRBJ1-2
V gene: TRBV28
D gene: .

CDR3 DNA: TGTTCCAGCAGCTCCTTTGAGCAGCCCCAGCATTTT
CDR3 protein: CSSSSFEQPQHF
clone size: few
J gene: TRBJ1-5
V gene: TRBV7-9
D gene: .

CDR3 DNA: TGTGCCAGCAGCTCGCGACAGGGGGCTGTGAACACCATATATTTT
CDR3 protein: CASSSRQGAVNTIYF
clone size: .
J gene: TRBJ1-3
V gene: TRBV7-2
D gene: TRBD1

CDR3 DNA: TGCGCCAGCAGCCAAGATAGGGGACAGGCTGAAGCTTTCTTT
CDR3 protein: CASSQDRGQAEAFF
clone size: .
J gene: TRBJ1-1
V gene: TRBV4-1
D gene: TRBD1

CDR3 DNA: TGTGCCAGTAGTTTGGGACAGCTTACAGATACGCAGTATTTT
CDR3 protein: CASSLGQLTDTQYF
clone size: .
J gene: TRBJ2-3
V gene: TRBV19
D gene: TRBD1

CDR3 DNA: TGCGCCAGCAGAAGACTAGCGGGTAGGAGCTCCTACAATGAGCAGTTCTTC
CDR3 protein: CASRRLAGRSSYNEQFF
clone size: .
J gene: TRBJ2-1
V gene: TRBV5-1
D gene: TRBD2

CDR3 DNA: TGTGCCAGCAGCTTAGCGTTGGTAGCGGGGGGAACAGATACGCAGTATTTT
CDR3 protein: CASSLALVAGGTDTQYF
clone size: .
J gene: TRBJ2-3
V gene: TRBV7-6
D gene: TRBD2

CDR3 DNA: TGTGCCAGCAGCTTAGGGGTGCCCCTACTAGCGGGAGACAATGAGCAGTTCTTC
CDR3 protein: CASSLGVPLLAGDNEQFF
clone size: .
J gene: TRBJ2-1
V gene: TRBV7-2
D gene: TRBD2

CDR3 DNA: TGTGCCAGCACGCGGGCGATTTCCGGTCTTACCTACGAGCAGTACTTC
CDR3 protein: CASTRAISGLTYEQYF
clone size: .
J gene: TRBJ2-7
V gene: TRBV27
D gene: .

CDR3 DNA: TGTGCCAGCAGCCCTACTAGCGGGCAATCCTACGAGCAGTACTTC
CDR3 protein: CASSPTSGQSYEQYF
clone size: .
J gene: TRBJ2-7
V gene: TRBV2
D gene: TRBD2

CDR3 DNA: TGCGCCAGCAGCTTGGGCAGGGGGTCCGGCGATGAGCAGTTCTTC
CDR3 protein: CASSLGRGSGDEQFF
clone size: few
J gene: TRBJ2-1
V gene: TRBV5-1
D gene: TRBD1

CDR3 DNA: TGTGCCAGCAGTTACTCCCGGGGGGATTCACCCCTCCACTTT
CDR3 protein: CASSYSRGDSPLHF
clone size: .
J gene: TRBJ1-6
V gene: TRBV6-5
D gene: .

CDR3 DNA: TGTGCCAGCAGTGTGTCAGCGGGAGGAGATACGCAGTATTTT
CDR3 protein: CASSVSAGGDTQYF
clone size: .
J gene: TRBJ2-3
V gene: TRBV6-4
D gene: TRBD2

CDR3 DNA: TGCGCCAGCAGCCAGGAAGAGGACAGGGGAATCGATGGCTACACCTTC
CDR3 protein: CASSQEEDRGIDGYTF
clone size: few
J gene: TRBJ1-2
V gene: TRBV4-3
D gene: TRBD1

CDR3 DNA: TGTGCCAGCAGCACACCACAGGGCACCGGCGAGCAGTACTTC
CDR3 protein: CASSTPQGTGEQYF
clone size: .
J gene: TRBJ2-7
V gene: TRBV5-4
D gene: .

CDR3 DNA: TGTGCCAGCAGTGAACACGTAGTGGGGGCCGGGACGACCTTCGAGCAGTACTTC
CDR3 protein: CASSEHVVGAGTTFEQYF
clone size: .
J gene: TRBJ2-7
V gene: TRBV6-1
D gene: .

CDR3 DNA: TGTGCCAGCAGGGACAGGCACACCGGGGAGCTGTTTTTT
CDR3 protein: CASRDRHTGELFF
clone size: .
J gene: TRBJ2-2
V gene: TRBV28
D gene: TRBD1

CDR3 DNA: TGTGCCAGCAGCCCCTCCCCGGGACTCCTGAGCAATGAGCAGTTCTTC
CDR3 protein: CASSPSPGLLSNEQFF
clone size: .
J gene: TRBJ2-1
V gene: TRBV7-9
D gene: .

CDR3 DNA: TGTGCCATCAGGCTAAAGGGACGGATGACAGGGGGCGAGGGCTACACCTTC
CDR3 protein: CAIRLKGRMTGGEGYTF
clone size: .
J gene: TRBJ1-2
V gene: TRBV10-3
D gene: TRBD1

CDR3 DNA: TGTGCCAGCGGAGTTCCCCAGCATTTT
CDR3 protein: CASGVPQHF
clone size: .
J gene: TRBJ1-5
V gene: TRBV28
D gene: .

CDR3 DNA: TGTGCCTGGGGAGTAGCCCGGTTAGCCCAGTACTTC
CDR3 protein: CAWGVARLAQYF
clone size: .
J gene: TRBJ2-5
V gene: TRBV30
D gene: .

CDR3 DNA: TGTGCCAGCAGCACTCAGGCAACCTGGTCTGGAAACACCATATATTTT
CDR3 protein: CASSTQATWSGNTIYF
clone size: .
J gene: TRBJ1-3
V gene: TRBV9
D gene: .

CDR3 DNA: TGTGCCAGCAGCTTGGGACAGGGTGGGACAGAGACCCAGTACTTC
CDR3 protein: CASSLGQGGTETQYF
clone size: .
J gene: TRBJ2-5
V gene: TRBV7-9
D gene: TRBD1

CDR3 DNA: TGTGCCAGCCAACTGAGGGGGTTGGTATATAGCAATCAGCCCCAGCATTTT
CDR3 protein: CASQLRGLVYSNQPQHF
clone size: .
J gene: TRBJ1-5
V gene: TRBV2
D gene: .

CDR3 DNA: TGTGCCAGCAGCAAAGGGACAGGGGGTGCCCCAAACTCCTACGAGCAGTACTTC
CDR3 protein: CASSKGTGGAPNSYEQYF
clone size: .
J gene: TRBJ2-7
V gene: TRBV9
D gene: TRBD1

CDR3 DNA: TGTGCCAGCAGTTTTGACAGGGGTGTCTATGGCTACACCTTC
CDR3 protein: CASSFDRGVYGYTF
clone size: .
J gene: TRBJ1-2
V gene: TRBV27
D gene: TRBD1

CDR3 DNA: TGCGCCAGCAGCCAGAGCGGGACAGGGGGCGACTATGGCTACACCTTC
CDR3 protein: CASSQSGTGGDYGYTF
clone size: .
J gene: TRBJ1-2
V gene: TRBV4-1
D gene: TRBD1

CDR3 DNA: TGTGCCAGCAGTCGTCAGGGGGCGCCGAACACCGGGGAGCTGTTTTTT
CDR3 protein: CASSRQGAPNTGELFF
clone size: .
J gene: TRBJ2-2
V gene: TRBV25-1
D gene: TRBD1

CDR3 DNA: TGTGCCAGCAGCCCCGCCATAGCTATCCATGAGCAGTTCTTC
CDR3 protein: CASSPAIAIHEQFF
clone size: few
J gene: TRBJ2-1
V gene: TRBV7-8
D gene: .

CDR3 DNA: TGTGCCAGCAAAACTACAGGGGGCGGGAACTACGAGCAGTACTTC
CDR3 protein: CASKTTGGGNYEQYF
clone size: .
J gene: TRBJ2-7
V gene: TRBV28
D gene: TRBD1

CDR3 DNA: TGTGCCAGCAGCTTAGAGGGACAGGCCAACTATGGCTACACCTTC
CDR3 protein: CASSLEGQANYGYTF
clone size: .
J gene: TRBJ1-2
V gene: TRBV11-2
D gene: TRBD1

CDR3 DNA: TGTGCCAGCAGTTGGGACAGGACGGCGATTTACTCTGGGGCCAACGTCCTGACTTTC
CDR3 protein: CASSWDRTAIYSGANVLTF
clone size: .
J gene: TRBJ2-6
V gene: TRBV28
D gene: TRBD1

CDR3 DNA: TGTGCCAGCAGTCCGGACAGCTACTATGGCTACACCTTC
CDR3 protein: CASSPDSYYGYTF
clone size: .
J gene: TRBJ1-2
V gene: TRBV28
D gene: .

CDR3 DNA: TGCGCCAGCAGCACGGGACAGTCCTACGAGCAGTACTTC
CDR3 protein: CASSTGQSYEQYF
clone size: .
J gene: TRBJ2-7
V gene: TRBV5-1
D gene: TRBD1

CDR3 DNA: TGTGCCTGGAGAAATACCTACGAGCAGTACTTC
CDR3 protein: CAWRNTYEQYF
clone size: .
J gene: TRBJ2-7
V gene: TRBV30
D gene: .

CDR3 DNA: TGTGCCAGCTCACCCGGGCAGGGAATTGGAGATACGCAGTATTTT
CDR3 protein: CASSPGQGIGDTQYF
clone size: .
J gene: TRBJ2-3
V gene: TRBV18
D gene: .

CDR3 DNA: TGTGCCAGCAGTTCCCCCCCCGCGTATGGCTACACCTTC
CDR3 protein: CASSSPPAYGYTF
clone size: .
J gene: TRBJ1-2
V gene: TRBV28
D gene: .

CDR3 DNA: TGTGCCAGCAGCCCCGGGACAGCGAACACAGATACGCAGTATTTT
CDR3 protein: CASSPGTANTDTQYF
clone size: .
J gene: TRBJ2-3
V gene: TRBV28
D gene: TRBD1

CDR3 DNA: TGTGCCAGCAGCTTACCGGGGGTGGGCACTGAAGCTTTCTTT
CDR3 protein: CASSLPGVGTEAFF
clone size: few
J gene: TRBJ1-1
V gene: TRBV5-6
D gene: .

CDR3 DNA: TGTGCCAGCAGCTTCGGACTTAGCAATCAGCCCCAGCATTTT
CDR3 protein: CASSFGLSNQPQHF
clone size: .
J gene: TRBJ1-5
V gene: TRBV28
D gene: .

CDR3 DNA: TGCAGCGTAGGCGGGACAGGGAGATTGGGGCAGTACTTC
CDR3 protein: CSVGGTGRLGQYF
clone size: .
J gene: TRBJ2-7
V gene: TRBV29-1
D gene: TRBD1